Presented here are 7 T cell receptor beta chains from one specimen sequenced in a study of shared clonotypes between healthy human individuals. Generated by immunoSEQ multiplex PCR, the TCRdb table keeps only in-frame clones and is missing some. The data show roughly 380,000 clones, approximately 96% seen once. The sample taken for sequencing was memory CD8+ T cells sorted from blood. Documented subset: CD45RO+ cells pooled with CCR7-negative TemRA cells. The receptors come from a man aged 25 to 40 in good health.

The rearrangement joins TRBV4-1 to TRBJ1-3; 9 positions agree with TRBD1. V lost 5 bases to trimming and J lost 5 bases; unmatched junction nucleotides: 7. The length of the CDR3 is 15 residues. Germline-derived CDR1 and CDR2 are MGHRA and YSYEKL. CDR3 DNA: TGCGCCAGCAGCACAGGGACAGGGAGGAGAAACACCATATATTTT. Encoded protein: CASSTGTGRRNTIYF.

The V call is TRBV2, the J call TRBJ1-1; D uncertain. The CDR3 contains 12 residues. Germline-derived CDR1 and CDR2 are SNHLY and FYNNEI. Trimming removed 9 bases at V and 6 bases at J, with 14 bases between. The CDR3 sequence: CASRSPSAEAFF. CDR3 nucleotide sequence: TGTGCCAGTAGGTCCCCTTCCGCTGAAGCTTTCTTT. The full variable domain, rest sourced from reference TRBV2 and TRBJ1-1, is EPEVTQTPSHQVTQMGQEVILRCVPISNHLYFYWYRQILGQKVEFLVSFYNNEISEKSEIFDDQFSVERPDGSNFTLKIRSTKLEDSAMYFCASRSPSAEAFFGQGTRLTVV.

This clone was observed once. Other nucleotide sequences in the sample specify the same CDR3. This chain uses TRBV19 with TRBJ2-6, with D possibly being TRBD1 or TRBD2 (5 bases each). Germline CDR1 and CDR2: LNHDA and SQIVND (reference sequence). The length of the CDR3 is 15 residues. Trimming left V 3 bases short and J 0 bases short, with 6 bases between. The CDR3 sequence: CASSIGGSGANVLTF. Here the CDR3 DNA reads TGTGCCAGTAGTATTGGGGGCTCTGGGGCCAACGTCCTGACTTTC.

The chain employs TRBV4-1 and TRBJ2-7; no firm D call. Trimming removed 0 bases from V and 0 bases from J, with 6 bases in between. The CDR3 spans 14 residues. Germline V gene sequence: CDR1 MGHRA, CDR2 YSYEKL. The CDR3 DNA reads TGCGCCAGCAGCCAAGAGAGTCTCTCCTACGAGCAGTACTTC. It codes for CASSQESLSYEQYF.

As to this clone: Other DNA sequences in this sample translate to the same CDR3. DNA of the CDR3: TGTGCCAGCAGTCCAAGGACTAGCGGGTCCTACAATGAGCAGTTCTTC. It specifies CASSPRTSGSYNEQFF. This chain links TRBV27 with TRBJ2-1; 11 bases line up with TRBD2. J lost 1 base, V lost 5 bases, and 4 bases had no gene match. The CDR3 is 16 residues long. The germline V gene encodes CDR1 MNHEY and CDR2 SMNVEV (reference sequence).

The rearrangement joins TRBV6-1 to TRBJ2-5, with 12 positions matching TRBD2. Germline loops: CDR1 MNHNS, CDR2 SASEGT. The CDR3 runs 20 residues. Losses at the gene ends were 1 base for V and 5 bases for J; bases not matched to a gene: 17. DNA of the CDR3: TGTGCCAGCAGTGAAGGGCTTTTTACTTTAACTAGCGGGAGGTGGGAGACCCAGTACTTC. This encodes CASSEGLFTLTSGRWETQYF.

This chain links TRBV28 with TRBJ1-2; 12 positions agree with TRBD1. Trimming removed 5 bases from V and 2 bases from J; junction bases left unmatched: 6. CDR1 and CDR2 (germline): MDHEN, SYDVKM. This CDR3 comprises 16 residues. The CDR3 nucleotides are TGTGCCAGCAGTCCCCTCGGGACAGGGGGCAACTATGGCTACACCTTC. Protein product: CASSPLGTGGNYGYTF.